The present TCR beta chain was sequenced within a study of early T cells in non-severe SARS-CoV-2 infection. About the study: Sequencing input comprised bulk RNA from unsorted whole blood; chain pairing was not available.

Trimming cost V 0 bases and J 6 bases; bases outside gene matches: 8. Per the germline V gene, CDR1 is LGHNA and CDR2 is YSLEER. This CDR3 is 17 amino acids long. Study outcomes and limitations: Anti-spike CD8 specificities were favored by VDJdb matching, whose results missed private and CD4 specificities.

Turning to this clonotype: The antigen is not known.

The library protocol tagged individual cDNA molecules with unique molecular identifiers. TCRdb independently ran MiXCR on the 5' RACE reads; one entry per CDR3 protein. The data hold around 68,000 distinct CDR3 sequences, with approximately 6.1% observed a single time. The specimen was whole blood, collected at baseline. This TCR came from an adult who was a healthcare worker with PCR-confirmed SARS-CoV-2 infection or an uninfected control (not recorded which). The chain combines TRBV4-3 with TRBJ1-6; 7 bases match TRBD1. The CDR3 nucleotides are TGCGCCAGCAGCCAAGATCCTAACAGGGGAGGTAATTCACCCCTCCACTTT. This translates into CASSQDPNRGGNSPLHF.